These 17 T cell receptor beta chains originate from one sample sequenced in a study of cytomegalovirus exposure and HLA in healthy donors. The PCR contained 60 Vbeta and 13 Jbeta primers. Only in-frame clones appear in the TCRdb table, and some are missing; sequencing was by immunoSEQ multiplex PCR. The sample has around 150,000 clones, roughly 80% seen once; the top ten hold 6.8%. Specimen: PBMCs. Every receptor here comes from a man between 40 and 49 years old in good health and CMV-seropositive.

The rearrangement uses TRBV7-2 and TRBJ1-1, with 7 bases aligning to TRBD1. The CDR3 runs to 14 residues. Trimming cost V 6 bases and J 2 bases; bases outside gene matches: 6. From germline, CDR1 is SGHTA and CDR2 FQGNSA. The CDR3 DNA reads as TGTGCCAGCAGTCGGGACAGATTCAACACTGAAGCTTTCTTT. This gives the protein CASSRDRFNTEAFF.

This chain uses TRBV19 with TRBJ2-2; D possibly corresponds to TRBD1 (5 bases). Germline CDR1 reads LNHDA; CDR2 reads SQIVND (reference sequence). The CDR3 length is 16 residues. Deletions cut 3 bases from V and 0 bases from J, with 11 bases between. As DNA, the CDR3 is TGTGCCAGTAGTATCACAGGCAACACGAACACCGGGGAGCTGTTTTTT. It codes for CASSITGNTNTGELFF.

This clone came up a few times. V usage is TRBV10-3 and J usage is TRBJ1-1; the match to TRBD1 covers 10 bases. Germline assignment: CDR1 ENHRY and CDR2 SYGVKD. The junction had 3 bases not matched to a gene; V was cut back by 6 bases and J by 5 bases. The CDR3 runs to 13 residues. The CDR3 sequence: CAIRPGQGTEAFF. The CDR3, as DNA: TGTGCCATCAGACCGGGACAGGGGACTGAAGCTTTCTTT.

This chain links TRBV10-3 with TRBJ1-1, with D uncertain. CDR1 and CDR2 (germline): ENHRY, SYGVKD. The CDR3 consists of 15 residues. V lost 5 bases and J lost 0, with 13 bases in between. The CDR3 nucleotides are TGTGCCATCAGTACAACCGCGGGAGTGAACACTGAAGCTTTCTTT. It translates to CAISTTAGVNTEAFF.

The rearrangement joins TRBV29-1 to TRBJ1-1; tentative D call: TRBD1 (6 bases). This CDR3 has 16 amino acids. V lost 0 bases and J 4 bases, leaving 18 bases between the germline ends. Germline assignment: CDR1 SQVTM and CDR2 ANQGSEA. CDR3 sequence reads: CSVEDWAGESGTEAFF. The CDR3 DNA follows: TGCAGCGTTGAAGATTGGGCAGGGGAATCGGGCACTGAAGCTTTCTTT.

CDR3 amino acids: CASSIPAGELFF. The CDR3 DNA sequence: TGTGCCAGTAGTATACCGGCCGGGGAGCTGTTTTTT. The rearrangement joins TRBV19 to TRBJ2-2; D unresolved. This CDR3 is built from 12 residues. The V gene's germline CDR1 is LNHDA and CDR2 SQIVND (reference sequence). Trimming took 2 bases from V and 6 from J, leaving 4 bases between them.

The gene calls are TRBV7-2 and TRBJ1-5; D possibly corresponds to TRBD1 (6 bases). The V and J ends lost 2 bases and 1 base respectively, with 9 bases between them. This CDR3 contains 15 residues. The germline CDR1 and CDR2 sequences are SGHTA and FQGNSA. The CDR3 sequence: CASSLWGLSNQPQHF. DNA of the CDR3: TGTGCCAGCAGCTTATGGGGGCTCAGCAATCAGCCCCAGCATTTT.

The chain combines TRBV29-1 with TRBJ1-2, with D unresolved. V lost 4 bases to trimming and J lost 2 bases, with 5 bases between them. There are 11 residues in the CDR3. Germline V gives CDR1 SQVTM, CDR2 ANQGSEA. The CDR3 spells CSVGENYGYTF. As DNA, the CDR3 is TGCAGCGTTGGGGAGAACTATGGCTACACCTTC.

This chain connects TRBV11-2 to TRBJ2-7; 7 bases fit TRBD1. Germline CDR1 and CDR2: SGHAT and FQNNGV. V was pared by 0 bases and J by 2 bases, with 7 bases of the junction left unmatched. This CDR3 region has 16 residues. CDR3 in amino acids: CASSLDEQGLPYEQYF. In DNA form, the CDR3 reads TGTGCCAGCAGCTTAGATGAACAGGGGTTACCCTACGAGCAGTACTTC.

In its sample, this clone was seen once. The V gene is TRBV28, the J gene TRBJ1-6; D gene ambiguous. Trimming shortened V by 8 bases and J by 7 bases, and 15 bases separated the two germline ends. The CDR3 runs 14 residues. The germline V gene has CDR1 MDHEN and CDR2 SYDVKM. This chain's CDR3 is CASSRGGGNSPLHF. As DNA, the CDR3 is TGTGCCAGCTCCCGAGGCGGAGGGAATTCACCCCTCCACTTT. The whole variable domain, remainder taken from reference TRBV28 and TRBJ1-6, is DVKVTQSSRYLVKRTGEKVFLECVQDMDHENMFWYRQDPGLGLRLIYFSYDVKMKEKGDIPEGYSVSREKKERFSLILESASTNQTSMYLCASSRGGGNSPLHFGNGTRLTVT.

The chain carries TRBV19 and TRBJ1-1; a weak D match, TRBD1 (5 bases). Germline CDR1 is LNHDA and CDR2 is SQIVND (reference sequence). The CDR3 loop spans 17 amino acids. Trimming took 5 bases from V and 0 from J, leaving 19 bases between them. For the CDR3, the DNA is TGTGCCAGTAGTCCCCGCCAGGGTAAGATCGTGAACACTGAAGCTTTCTTT. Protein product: CASSPRQGKIVNTEAFF.

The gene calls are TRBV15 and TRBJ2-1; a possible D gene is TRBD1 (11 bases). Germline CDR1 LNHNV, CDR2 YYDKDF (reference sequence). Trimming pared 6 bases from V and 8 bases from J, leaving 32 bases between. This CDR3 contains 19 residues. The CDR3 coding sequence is TGTGCCACCAGTAACCTGGGACAGGGGGGTCTAGCGGGAGCAGATGAGCAGTTCTTC. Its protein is CATSNLGQGGLAGADEQFF.

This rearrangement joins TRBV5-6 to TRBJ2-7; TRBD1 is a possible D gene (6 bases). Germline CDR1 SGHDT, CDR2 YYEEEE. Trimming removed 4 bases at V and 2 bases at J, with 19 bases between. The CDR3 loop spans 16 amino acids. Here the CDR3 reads CASSKFTPHRAYEQYF. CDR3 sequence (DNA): TGTGCCAGCAGCAAATTCACCCCGCACAGGGCCTACGAGCAGTACTTC.

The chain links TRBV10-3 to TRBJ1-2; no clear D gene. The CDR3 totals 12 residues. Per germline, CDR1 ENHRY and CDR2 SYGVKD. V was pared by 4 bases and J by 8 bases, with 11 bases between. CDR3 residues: CAISGSGGGYTF. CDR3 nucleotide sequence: TGTGCCATCAGTGGTTCTGGAGGGGGCTACACCTTC.

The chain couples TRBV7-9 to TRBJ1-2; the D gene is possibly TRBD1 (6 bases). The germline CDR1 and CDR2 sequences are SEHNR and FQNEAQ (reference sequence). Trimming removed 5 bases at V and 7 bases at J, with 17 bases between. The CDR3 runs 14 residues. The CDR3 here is CASSPAQGSSGYTF. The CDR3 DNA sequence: TGTGCCAGCAGCCCAGCACAGGGATCTAGTGGCTACACCTTC.

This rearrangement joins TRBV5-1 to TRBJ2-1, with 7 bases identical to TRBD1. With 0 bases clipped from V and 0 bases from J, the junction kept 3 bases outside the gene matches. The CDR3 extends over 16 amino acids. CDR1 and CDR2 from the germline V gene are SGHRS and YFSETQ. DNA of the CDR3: TGCGCCAGCAGCTTGGTAGGGGGCGGCTCCTACAATGAGCAGTTCTTC. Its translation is CASSLVGGGSYNEQFF.

CDR3 nucleotide sequence: TGTGCCAGCACTACAGGGAGCTCCTATAATTCACCCCTCCACTTT. It is translated as CASTTGSSYNSPLHF. The chain uses TRBV6-1 and TRBJ1-6, with D perhaps matching TRBD1 (6 bases). The CDR3 spans 15 residues. Trimming took off 7 bases at V and 0 bases at J, with 10 bases between the two ends. Looked up from germline, CDR1 is MNHNS and CDR2 is SASEGT.